The 27 T cell receptor beta chains below were found in one sample sequenced in a study of identical twins. MiXCR, applied by TCRdb to the 5' RACE reads, yields one record per CDR3 protein. The data show 540,000 or so distinct CDR3 sequences, more than 20% seen once. The same specimen was also included in a second study, on yellow fever vaccine responses in identical twins.

The sequencing sample was made of CD4+ T cells sorted from blood. The receptors were gathered from a young woman in good health.

This clonotype came up many times. The chain uses TRBV5-1 and TRBJ1-1; no clear D gene. This CDR3 comprises 15 residues. V was trimmed by 0 bases and J by 2 bases, leaving 11 bases between them. CDR1 and CDR2 (germline): SGHRS, YFSETQ. This chain's CDR3 is CASSLGGLGNTEAFF. The DNA for the CDR3 is TGCGCCAGCAGCTTGGGGGGTCTTGGAAACACTGAAGCTTTCTTT.

The chain has TRBV18 and TRBJ2-1; no definite D call. Trimming removed 3 bases at V and 5 bases at J, with 5 bases between. Germline V CDR1 and CDR2: KGHSH, LQKENI. The CDR3 spans 12 residues. The CDR3 nucleotides read TGTGCCAGCTCACCCCCCGACAATGAGCAGTTCTTC. Its protein is CASSPPDNEQFF.

The chain couples TRBV3-1 to TRBJ2-2; D is uncertain. The CDR3 extends over 13 amino acids. The germline gives CDR1 LGHDT, CDR2 YNNKEL (reference sequence). The V gene lost 8 bases and the J gene lost 7 bases, with 14 bases spanning the gap. DNA of the CDR3: TGTGCCAGCGCCCAGAGAGGTGACGGGGAGCTGTTTTTT. Protein sequence: CASAQRGDGELFF. Full variable domain (rest looked up from reference TRBV3-1 and TRBJ2-2): DTAVSQTPKYLVTQMGNDKSIKCEQNLGHDTMYWYKQDSKKFLKIMFSYNNKELIINETVPNRFSPKSPDKAHLNLHINSLELGDSAVYFCASAQRGDGELFFGEGSRLTVL.

This clonotype has only a few counts. CDR3 amino acids: CATSRTLAGTYNEQFF. The CDR3 nucleotides read TGTGCCACCAGCAGAACCCTAGCGGGGACCTACAATGAGCAGTTCTTC. The chain links TRBV15 to TRBJ2-1, with 9 bases identical to TRBD2. The CDR3 totals 16 residues. Germline trimming cut 2 bases from V and 2 bases from J; bases unmatched to any gene: 4. Germline CDR1 LNHNV, CDR2 YYDKDF (reference sequence). The full variable domain, completed using reference TRBV15 and TRBJ2-1, is DAMVIQNPRYQVTQFGKPVTLSCSQTLNHNVMYWYQQKSSQAPKLLFHYYDKDFNNEADTPDNFQSRRPNTSFCFLDIRSPGLGDTAMYLCATSRTLAGTYNEQFFGPGTRLTVL.

The rearrangement joins TRBV18 to TRBJ2-2, with 7 bases that match TRBD2. CDR1 and CDR2 (germline): KGHSH, LQKENI. The ends lost 2 bases at V and 4 bases at J; junction bases unmatched: 7. The CDR3 spans 16 residues. The chain's CDR3 is CASSPAGVRGTGELFF. DNA of the CDR3: TGTGCCAGCTCACCAGCGGGGGTCCGGGGCACCGGGGAGCTGTTTTTT.

This clonotype was found many times. This chain links TRBV5-1 with TRBJ2-3, with D perhaps TRBD1 (5 bases). The germline V gene encodes CDR1 SGHRS and CDR2 YFSETQ. Trimming removed 0 bases at V and 4 bases at J, with 9 bases between. CDR3 length equals 14 residues. The CDR3 protein is CASSLDQGADTQYF. In DNA form, the CDR3 reads TGCGCCAGCAGCTTGGATCAGGGTGCAGATACGCAGTATTTT.

This clonotype was seen a few times. The chain is built from TRBV12-3 or TRBV12-4 and TRBJ1-1, with TRBD1 as a possible D gene (6 bases). The CDR3 is 15 residues long. Trimming took 6 bases from V and 1 from J, leaving 15 bases between them. The chain's CDR3 is CASRRTESPNTEAFF. The DNA for the CDR3 is TGTGCCAGCAGAAGGACAGAGAGCCCGAACACTGAAGCTTTCTTT.

This clonotype came up a few times. The gene calls are TRBV5-1 and TRBJ1-1; maybe TRBD1 (5 bases). The germline gives CDR1 SGHRS, CDR2 YFSETQ. The CDR3 is 13 residues long. V lost 2 bases and J lost 6, with 11 bases in between. CDR3 region: CASSFGAGSEAFF. The CDR3 DNA sequence: TGCGCCAGCAGCTTCGGGGCAGGATCTGAAGCTTTCTTT.

In nucleotides, the CDR3 is TGTGCCAGCAGCCAAGTGTCGAAGGGTGGCTACACCTTC. Its translation is CASSQVSKGGYTF. V usage is TRBV3-1 and J usage is TRBJ1-2; D unclear. V lost 1 base to trimming and J lost 7 bases, with 10 bases between them. The germline gives CDR1 LGHDT, CDR2 YNNKEL (reference sequence). The CDR3 totals 13 residues. The complete variable domain, with remaining parts taken from reference TRBV3-1 and TRBJ1-2, reads DTAVSQTPKYLVTQMGNDKSIKCEQNLGHDTMYWYKQDSKKFLKIMFSYNNKELIINETVPNRFSPKSPDKAHLNLHINSLELGDSAVYFCASSQVSKGGYTFGSGTRLTVV.

V and J are TRBV2 and TRBJ1-2, with D possibly being TRBD1 (6 bases). Looked up from germline, CDR1 is SNHLY and CDR2 is FYNNEI. The ends were cut back, 7 bases at V and 1 base at J, with 16 bases in the middle. This CDR3 region has 15 residues. CDR3 sequence (DNA): TGTGCCAGCAAACGAGGGGGTACCAATAACTATGGCTACACCTTC. As protein: CASKRGGTNNYGYTF.

The chain couples TRBV29-1 to TRBJ2-7; D is perhaps TRBD1 (5 bases). Trimming removed 6 bases at V and 4 bases at J, with 10 bases between. This CDR3 has 11 amino acids. Germline CDR1 reads SQVTM; CDR2 reads ANQGSEA. CDR3 in DNA: TGCAGCGTGTATCAGGGATACGAGCAGTACTTC. As protein: CSVYQGYEQYF.

This clonotype was seen more than once but under ten times. The chain is built from TRBV24-1 and TRBJ1-2; the D gene is possibly TRBD1 (5 bases). V lost 7 bases and J 7 bases, leaving 18 bases between the germline ends. This CDR3 has 14 residues. Germline V CDR1 and CDR2: KGHDR, SFDVKD. In nucleotides, the CDR3 is TGTGCCACCAGGGACACCGGGGTTTCTGGTGGCTACACCTTC. Its protein product is CATRDTGVSGGYTF.

The rearrangement uses TRBV12-3 or TRBV12-4 and TRBJ2-7; TRBD2 might be the D (5 bases). Between the trimmed V and J ends, which lost 6 bases and 0 bases, there was a span of 18 bases. This CDR3 has 16 amino acids. In DNA, the CDR3 is TGTGCCAGCAGCCACCCCCCCGGGGTACTCTCCTACGAGCAGTACTTC. Protein product: CASSHPPGVLSYEQYF.

Only a few counts were recorded for this clonotype. The chain links TRBV6-5 to TRBJ1-1; D might be TRBD1 (5 bases). The CDR3 totals 12 residues. Germline V gene lookup returns CDR1 MNHEY and CDR2 SVGAGI. With 5 bases removed from V and 1 base from J, the gap between germline ends came to 5 bases. CDR3 coding DNA: TGTGCCAGCAGTACAGGGAACACTGAAGCTTTCTTT. Translating it yields CASSTGNTEAFF.

This clonotype turned up a few times. The V and J genes are TRBV5-1 and TRBJ2-5; D may match TRBD1 or TRBD2 (5 bases each). V dropped 7 bases and J dropped 1 base, with 8 bases sitting between them. This CDR3 spans 12 amino acids. Germline CDR1 and CDR2: SGHRS and YFSETQ. CDR3 loop: CASGTSQETQYF. For the CDR3, the DNA is TGCGCCAGCGGGACGTCCCAAGAGACCCAGTACTTC.

The chain employs TRBV19 and TRBJ2-5, with 10 positions matching TRBD2. Germline values: CDR1 LNHDA, CDR2 SQIVND (reference sequence). The J segment lost 5 bases and the V segment lost 3 bases, leaving 6 bases of the junction unmatched. The CDR3 extends over 15 amino acids. CDR3: CASSMASGSWETQYF. CDR3 sequence (DNA): TGTGCCAGTAGTATGGCTAGCGGGAGTTGGGAGACCCAGTACTTC.

The CDR3 spells CASSLNRAGVNTEAFF. The CDR3 region has the DNA TGTGCCAGCAGCCTCAACCGCGCAGGGGTAAACACTGAAGCTTTCTTT. The J gene is TRBJ1-1, the V gene TRBV5-5; possible D gene TRBD1, 6 bases. CDR3 length: 16 residues. Deletions cut 4 bases from V and 2 bases from J, with 18 bases between. From germline, CDR1 is SGHKS and CDR2 YYEKEE (reference sequence). The whole variable domain, filled in from reference TRBV5-5 and TRBJ1-1, reads DAGVTQSPTHLIKTRGQQVTLRCSPISGHKSVSWYQQVLGQGPQFIFQYYEKEERGRGNFPDRFSARQFPNYSSELNVNALLLGDSALYLCASSLNRAGVNTEAFFGQGTRLTVV.

This clonotype was counted between two and nine times. The chain has TRBV19 and TRBJ2-7; a weak D match, TRBD2 (6 bases). Germline lookup yields CDR1 LNHDA and CDR2 SQIVND (reference sequence). CDR3 length: 15 residues. Trimming took off 1 base at V and 5 bases at J, with 15 bases between the two ends. DNA for the CDR3: TGTGCCAGTAGTATAGGGGCAGCGGGTAGAAACGAGCAGTACTTC. This gives the protein CASSIGAAGRNEQYF.

This clonotype has ten or more counts. The chain links TRBV5-1 to TRBJ1-1, with D perhaps TRBD1 (5 bases). The CDR3 totals 14 residues. The germline V and J ends were trimmed by 0 bases and 6 bases, with 12 bases remaining between them. The germline V gene encodes CDR1 SGHRS and CDR2 YFSETQ. CDR3 protein: CASSLGPGRAEAFF. In nucleotides, the CDR3 is TGCGCCAGCAGCTTGGGTCCGGGACGCGCTGAAGCTTTCTTT.

The V gene is TRBV5-1, the J gene TRBJ2-5; 11 positions match TRBD2. CDR1 and CDR2 (germline): SGHRS, YFSETQ. The CDR3 sequence is 18 residues long. V was pared by 3 bases and J by 5 bases, with 15 bases of the junction left unmatched. CDR3 in amino acids: CASSSLAGGPARGETQYF. Here the CDR3 DNA reads TGCGCCAGCAGCTCCTTAGCGGGAGGGCCCGCAAGGGGGGAGACCCAGTACTTC.

This clonotype was seen a few times. This chain uses TRBV7-2 with TRBJ2-7; D is perhaps TRBD2 (5 bases). Germline values: CDR1 SGHTA, CDR2 FQGNSA. Deletions cut 5 bases from V and 4 bases from J, with 12 bases between. This CDR3 spans 13 amino acids. The CDR3 DNA reads TGTGCCAGCAGCCGCGGACGGGAATACGAGCAGTACTTC. The encoded protein is CASSRGREYEQYF.

Details on this clonotype: A junction boundary mismatches the germline segment, possibly from a read error. The V gene is TRBV12-3 or TRBV12-4, the J gene TRBJ2-2; D is ambiguous. The CDR3 length is 13 residues. CDR3 coding DNA: TGTGCCAGCAGTTTAGCGAAGACCGGGGAGCTGTTTTTT. This sequence encodes CASSLAKTGELFF.

The chain combines TRBV20-1 with TRBJ2-5; perhaps TRBD2 as D (5 bases). In germline, CDR1 is DFQATT, CDR2 SNEGSKA (reference sequence). Deletions cut 0 bases from V and 5 bases from J, with 10 bases between. CDR3 size: 13 residues. The CDR3 bases are TGCAGTGCTAGAGATCTTCCGGGGGAGACCCAGTACTTC. This gives the protein CSARDLPGETQYF.

Only a few counts were recorded for this clonotype. This chain connects TRBV12-3 or TRBV12-4 to TRBJ2-7; possibly TRBD1 or TRBD2 for D (5 bases each). This CDR3 has 14 residues. V lost 6 bases to trimming and J lost 3 bases, with 15 bases between them. The CDR3 sequence: CASRPPGRIYEQYF. The CDR3 region has the DNA TGTGCCAGCAGGCCACCGGGACGGATCTACGAGCAGTACTTC.

The chain joins TRBV5-1 to TRBJ2-5; no clear D. V was pared by 2 bases and J by 5 bases, with 13 bases between. The CDR3 has 14 residues. The germline CDR1 and CDR2 sequences are SGHRS and YFSETQ. The CDR3 DNA sequence: TGCGCCAGCAGCTTAAGTTTGTCGAGGGAGACCCAGTACTTC. Amino acids: CASSLSLSRETQYF.

There are many counts of this clonotype. V gene TRBV5-1 combines with J gene TRBJ1-1; D gene uncertain. The CDR3 spans 15 residues. With 4 bases removed from V and 4 bases from J, the gap between germline ends came to 17 bases. Germline values: CDR1 SGHRS, CDR2 YFSETQ. CDR3 loop: CASSLPATSGTEAFF. As DNA, the CDR3 is TGCGCCAGCAGCCTACCGGCCACAAGCGGCACTGAAGCTTTCTTT. Filled out from reference TRBV5-1 and TRBJ1-1, the complete variable domain reads KAGVTQTPRYLIKTRGQQVTLSCSPISGHRSVSWYQQTPGQGLQFLFEYFSETQRNKGNFPGRFSGRQFSNSRSEMNVSTLELGDSALYLCASSLPATSGTEAFFGQGTRLTVV.

This clonotype has only a few counts. J is TRBJ1-2 and V is TRBV7-2, with a weak D call TRBD1 (5 bases). V lost 5 bases and J 5 bases, leaving 18 bases between the germline ends. This CDR3 is 15 amino acids long. Germline CDR1 is SGHTA and CDR2 is FQGNSA. CDR3 sequence reads: CASSQTAMTGYGYTF. CDR3 sequence (DNA): TGTGCCAGCAGCCAGACAGCCATGACTGGTTATGGCTACACCTTC. Looking up the rest from reference TRBV7-2 and TRBJ1-2 gives the full variable domain: GAGVSQSPSNKVTEKGKDVELRCDPISGHTALYWYRQSLGQGLEFLIYFQGNSAPDKSGLPSDRFSAERTGGSVSTLTIQRTQQEDSAVYLCASSQTAMTGYGYTFGSGTRLTVV.